This TCR beta chain originates from a study of shared clonotypes between healthy human individuals. Whole-study context: Each donor's CD4 naive and CD4 memory cells filled three plates apiece, CD8 naive two, and CD8 memory one.

General observations from the study: Sampling covered nothing but blood. Tissue TCR repertoires likely differ from those found in blood. Memory subsets generally showed smaller estimated richness than naive subsets did.

Trimming took off 3 bases at V and 0 bases at J, with 6 bases between the two ends. The CDR3 runs to 13 residues. The germline V gene encodes CDR1 SNHLY and CDR2 FYNNEI. Every immunoSEQ plate was one replicate of a subset's evenly spread DNA. Sequencing used immunoSEQ multiplex PCR; TCRdb keeps in-frame clones, though not all of them. Here the sample spans under 2,000,000 clones, approximately 94% being singletons. With respect to this clone: Its cognate antigen is unknown.

Naive CD8 populations comprised CD45RO-negative cells positively selected for CCR7, excluding terminally differentiated effector memory CD45RA+ cells. V gene TRBV2 combines with J gene TRBJ2-7; D gene uncertain. The sample comprised naive CD8+ T cells sorted from blood. The receptor's source is a man in his late teens or twenties in good health. The CDR3 sequence is CASSDRHSYEQYF. CDR3 nucleotide sequence: TGTGCCAGCAGTGACAGACACTCCTACGAGCAGTACTTC.